Detailed here is one T cell receptor beta chain. The sample originates from a study of Tregs in tolerant kidney transplant recipients. The ends were cut back, 4 bases at V and 1 base at J, with 10 bases in the middle. Germline lookup yields CDR1 SNHLY and CDR2 FYNNEI. This CDR3 contains 14 residues. TCRdb's table, derived via immunoSEQ multiplex PCR, lists solely in-frame clones and lacks some. The sample lists about 69,000 clones, about 89% occurring once. The chain uses TRBV2 and TRBJ1-1, with D possibly TRBD1 on 5 matching bases. The source material was CD4+ T cells from blood, sampled before the transplant. The clonotype was recovered from a human donor who received a combined kidney and bone marrow transplant. The CDR3 region is CASSAQGENTEAFF. The CDR3 DNA reads TGTGCCAGCAGTGCTCAGGGCGAGAACACTGAAGCTTTCTTT.